A selection of T cell receptor beta chains follows, all from one sample in a study of cytomegalovirus exposure and HLA in healthy donors. Libraries were prepared by immunoSEQ multiplex PCR; TCRdb keeps only in-frame clonotypes and omits some of them. The data contain under 200,000 clones, approximately 79% of them singletons. Sequenced: PBMCs. All receptors derive from a woman aged 40-49 years in good health and CMV-seronegative. The CDR3 runs from the conserved cysteine through the conserved F or W. Each record gives: J gene, V gene, D gene, CDR3 protein, CDR3 DNA. A D gene is named only where the DNA matches it firmly.

J: TRBJ2-2
V: TRBV6-5
D: TRBD2
CDR3: CATSRGGANTGELFF
DNA: TGTGCCACCTCCCGGGGGGGCGCGAACACCGGGGAGCTGTTTTTT

J: TRBJ1-5
V: TRBV6-1
D: -
CDR3: CASAGVFNQPQHF
DNA: TGTGCCAGCGCGGGGGTCTTTAATCAGCCCCAGCATTTT

J: TRBJ2-5
V: TRBV9
D: -
CDR3: CASSARLEVQETQYF
DNA: TGTGCCAGCAGCGCCAGGTTGGAGGTCCAAGAGACCCAGTACTTC

J: TRBJ2-7
V: TRBV2
D: -
CDR3: CASSEDTSDSSYEQYF
DNA: TGTGCCAGCAGTGAGGATACTAGTGATAGCTCCTACGAGCAGTACTTC

J: TRBJ2-7
V: TRBV15
D: -
CDR3: CATSRDSLAYEQYF
DNA: TGTGCCACCAGCAGAGATTCCCTTGCCTACGAGCAGTACTTC

J: TRBJ1-2
V: TRBV6-1
D: TRBD1
CDR3: CASKARGRSYGYTF
DNA: TGTGCCAGCAAGGCTAGGGGGCGCAGCTATGGCTACACCTTC

J: TRBJ2-3
V: TRBV7-3
D: TRBD2
CDR3: CASSSNPGLAGADTQYF
DNA: TGTGCCAGCAGCTCCAATCCGGGACTAGCGGGAGCAGATACGCAGTATTTT

J: TRBJ2-7
V: TRBV5-4
D: TRBD1
CDR3: CASSGQGKIGSYEQYF
DNA: TGTGCCAGCAGCGGACAGGGAAAGATAGGCTCCTACGAGCAGTACTTC

J: TRBJ2-3
V: TRBV9
D: -
CDR3: CASSVGQTADTQYF
DNA: TGTGCCAGCAGCGTAGGACAGACCGCAGATACGCAGTATTTT

J: TRBJ2-7
V: TRBV15
D: -
CDR3: CATSRDPIGVPTNFYEQYF
DNA: TGTGCCACCAGCAGAGATCCTATCGGGGTCCCGACGAATTTCTACGAGCAGTACTTC

J: TRBJ2-7
V: TRBV25-1
D: -
CDR3: CASSEEGERDEQYF
DNA: TGTGCCAGCAGTGAAGAGGGAGAAAGGGACGAGCAGTACTTC

J: TRBJ2-1
V: TRBV5-1
D: TRBD2
CDR3: CASSLRTQRGYNEQFF
DNA: TGCGCCAGCAGCCTAAGGACCCAGCGGGGCTACAATGAGCAGTTCTTC

J: TRBJ1-1
V: TRBV15
D: -
CDR3: CATSRDGRNTEAFF
DNA: TGTGCCACCAGCAGAGATGGGAGGAACACTGAAGCTTTCTTT

J: TRBJ2-3
V: TRBV10-3
D: -
CDR3: CAISESRTSTDTQYF
DNA: TGTGCCATCAGTGAGTCTCGGACTAGCACAGATACGCAGTATTTT